One TCR beta chain is described in this entry. Its antigen remains unidentified. Germline V gene lookup returns CDR1 ENHRY and CDR2 SYGVKD. The CDR3 runs 13 residues. The authors isolated total RNA from whole blood without sorting T cells. These data come from a study of monozygotic twins with inflammatory bowel disease. Study-wide findings and caveats: Healthy co-twins showed greater TCRbeta diversity (inverse Simpson) than IBD patients.

Template switching added UMIs carrying a 6-nucleotide sample barcode. TCRdb re-called the 5' RACE reads and gives one entry per CDR3 protein, without DNA. Recorded here are approximately 330,000 distinct CDR3 sequences; the top ten clones represent around 2%. The sequenced material came from blood. This sequence was found in a human donor with ulcerative colitis or Crohn's disease, or a healthy co-twin of an affected twin (not recorded which). V gene TRBV10-3 combines with J gene TRBJ2-5; TCRdb designates TRBD1, a call that cannot be tested without DNA. The CDR3 sequence is CAVGTAIKETQYF.